The 3 T cell receptor beta chains below were found in one sample sequenced in a study of blood T cell repertoires in COVID-19. Sequencing was performed with immunoSEQ multiplex PCR; in TCRdb, only in-frame clones are kept and a portion is missing. The sample includes some 54,000 clones, about four fifths of them seen just once. Sequenced material: peripheral blood. The receptors here all came from a woman of 80 years or more with COVID-19, enrolled during active disease.

V gene TRBV19 combines with J gene TRBJ2-3; the D is unclear. In germline, CDR1 is LNHDA, CDR2 SQIVND (reference sequence). This CDR3 has 15 amino acids. Trimming took off 4 bases at V and 0 bases at J, with 11 bases between the two ends. The CDR3 sequence is CASSSPTASTDTQYF. The CDR3 bases are TGTGCCAGTAGTAGCCCCACAGCTAGCACAGATACGCAGTATTTT.

DNA for the CDR3: TGTGCCATCAGGGACAGCCTGACTAACTATGGCTACACCTTC. Protein sequence: CAIRDSLTNYGYTF. The gene calls are TRBV10-3 and TRBJ1-2, with D perhaps matching TRBD1 (6 bases). Germline CDR1 ENHRY, CDR2 SYGVKD. Trimming pared 6 bases from V and 0 bases from J, leaving 11 bases between. The CDR3 extends over 14 amino acids.

This clone appeared once. CDR3 DNA sequence: TGTGCCATCGGCCCCGGGGAGACCCAGTACTTC. The encoded protein is CAIGPGETQYF. The chain links TRBV10-3 to TRBJ2-5; no clear D gene. CDR1 and CDR2 from the germline V gene are ENHRY and SYGVKD. V lost 8 bases and J lost 5, with 9 bases in between. The CDR3 runs 11 residues.